The 15 T cell receptor beta chains given below trace back to one sample, sequenced in a study of blood T cell repertoires in COVID-19. Some clones are missing from TCRdb's copy, which holds only in-frame ones; the method was immunoSEQ multiplex PCR. The profile shows about 160,000 clones, more than 75% of them singletons. Sequenced material: peripheral blood. Every receptor here comes from a woman in her sixties or seventies with COVID-19, enrolled during active disease.

The chain joins TRBV27 to TRBJ1-1; D is unclear. The CDR3 totals 13 residues. Looked up from germline, CDR1 is MNHEY and CDR2 is SMNVEV (reference sequence). The V and J ends lost 2 bases and 1 base respectively, with 5 bases between them. CDR3 DNA sequence: TGTGCCAGCAGTTTAGGTAGGAACACTGAAGCTTTCTTT. Protein: CASSLGRNTEAFF.

With regard to this clone: The identical CDR3 is also encoded by other nucleotide sequences in the sample. The chain employs TRBV9 and TRBJ2-5, with D uncertain. The ends were cut back, 0 bases at V and 3 bases at J, with 6 bases in the middle. CDR3 size: 13 residues. Germline loops: CDR1 SGDLS, CDR2 YYNGEE. Written as DNA, the CDR3 is TGTGCCAGCAGCGTAGTCCCGGAAGAGACCCAGTACTTC. Translated, it gives CASSVVPEETQYF.

The V and J genes are TRBV19 and TRBJ1-2; maybe TRBD1 (5 bases). The germline CDR1 and CDR2 sequences are LNHDA and SQIVND (reference sequence). The V gene lost 3 bases and the J gene lost 4 bases, with 15 bases spanning the gap. The CDR3 covers 15 residues. CDR3 DNA: TGTGCCAGTAGTATCCGGGGGGAGCTCGGCTATGGCTACACCTTC. Translating it yields CASSIRGELGYGYTF. Supplemented by reference TRBV19 and TRBJ1-2, the full variable domain reads DGGITQSPKYLFRKEGQNVTLSCEQNLNHDAMYWYRQDPGQGLRLIYYSQIVNDFQKGDIAEGYSVSREKKESFPLTVTSAQKNPTAFYLCASSIRGELGYGYTFGSGTRLTVV.

The V gene is TRBV3-1 (or the pseudogene TRBV3-2), the J gene TRBJ2-5; 15 bases map to TRBD2. J was trimmed by 5 bases and V by 0 bases; bases with no gene match: 1. Germline values: CDR1 LGHDT, CDR2 YNNKEL (reference sequence). CDR3 size: 16 residues. In DNA form, the CDR3 reads TGTGCCAGCAGCCAAGATGGGACTAGCGGGGGGGAGACCCAGTACTTC. This codes for CASSQDGTSGGETQYF.

This clone was recorded a few times. This chain links TRBV4-1 with TRBJ1-2; D gene ambiguous. V shed 0 bases and J shed 6 bases, with 17 bases lying between them. The CDR3 covers 16 residues. Germline loops: CDR1 MGHRA, CDR2 YSYEKL. CDR3 amino acids: CASSQDQSTAWDGYTF. For the CDR3, the DNA is TGCGCCAGCAGCCAAGATCAGTCAACAGCTTGGGATGGCTACACCTTC.

The chain has TRBV19 and TRBJ2-7, with 8 bases lining up with TRBD1. CDR1 is LNHDA, CDR2 SQIVND, per germline (reference sequence). The CDR3 consists of 14 residues. After removal of 5 bases from V and 7 bases from J, the junction contained 10 bases not matched to a gene. CDR3 in DNA: TGTGCCAGTAGTGCCGACAGGGGACGAGGAGAGCAGTACTTC. Its protein product is CASSADRGRGEQYF.

The chain links TRBV7-8 to TRBJ2-7; TRBD2 agrees at 11 bases. The CDR3 runs to 14 residues. CDR1 is SGHVS, CDR2 FQNEAQ, per germline. The V segment lost 5 bases and the J segment 2 bases; nucleotides outside the gene matches: 2. The CDR3 region is CASSALAGAYEQYF. As DNA, the CDR3 is TGTGCCAGCAGCGCACTAGCGGGGGCCTACGAGCAGTACTTC. Together with reference TRBV7-8 and TRBJ2-7, the CDR3 gives the full variable domain: GAGVSQSPRYKVAKRGQDVALRCDPISGHVSLFWYQQALGQGPEFLTYFQNEAQLDKSGLPSDRFFAERPEGSVSTLKIQRTQQEDSAVYLCASSALAGAYEQYFGPGTRLTVT.

This chain links TRBV3-1 (or the pseudogene TRBV3-2) with TRBJ1-3, with D uncertain. Germline V gene data show CDR1 as LGHDT and CDR2 as YNNKEL (reference sequence). Trimming removed 1 base at V and 0 bases at J, with 7 bases between. The CDR3 length is 15 residues. The CDR3 region is CASSQGSYSGNTIYF. The CDR3 DNA follows: TGTGCCAGCAGCCAAGGTTCCTACTCTGGAAACACCATATATTTT.

The rearrangement joins TRBV28 to TRBJ2-5, with D maybe TRBD2 (6 bases). Germline CDR1 is MDHEN and CDR2 is SYDVKM. V was trimmed by 7 bases and J by 2 bases, leaving 17 bases between them. The CDR3 spans 15 residues. CDR3 sequence (DNA): TGTGCCAGCACTCCCCCGCGGGGTAGACAAGAGACCCAGTACTTC. Its translation: CASTPPRGRQETQYF. The full variable domain, in which reference TRBV28 and TRBJ2-5 provide the parts outside the CDR3, is DVKVTQSSRYLVKRTGEKVFLECVQDMDHENMFWYRQDPGLGLRLIYFSYDVKMKEKGDIPEGYSVSREKKERFSLILESASTNQTSMYLCASTPPRGRQETQYFGPGTRLLVL.

This rearrangement joins TRBV11-2 to TRBJ2-2, with TRBD2 matching over 8 bases. This CDR3 has 15 residues. From germline, CDR1 is SGHAT and CDR2 FQNNGV. The ends lost 4 bases at V and 4 bases at J; junction bases unmatched: 5. The CDR3 DNA sequence: TGTGCCAGCAGCTGGAAGCGGGGGAGCACCGGGGAGCTGTTTTTT. Amino acids: CASSWKRGSTGELFF.

The DNA of the CDR3 is TGCGCCAGCAGCTTTAGTCTCTCAGGTTCCTCTGGAAACACCATATATTTT. Translating gives CASSFSLSGSSGNTIYF. The chain recombines TRBV5-1 with TRBJ1-3, with D uncertain. CDR3 length: 17 amino acids. The V gene lost 2 bases and the J gene lost 0 bases, with 15 bases spanning the gap. CDR1 is SGHRS, CDR2 YFSETQ, per germline.

A word on this clone: The sample carries other DNA sequences with the same CDR3. This sequence joins TRBV28 and TRBJ1-4, with D uncertain. Germline V gene lookup returns CDR1 MDHEN and CDR2 SYDVKM. V lost 2 bases to trimming and J lost 8 bases, with 6 bases between them. The CDR3 sequence is 12 residues long. The CDR3 reads CASSLRGEKLFF. Here the CDR3 DNA reads TGTGCCAGCAGTTTAAGAGGCGAAAAACTGTTTTTT. Using reference TRBV28 and TRBJ1-4 for the parts outside the CDR3, the full variable domain is DVKVTQSSRYLVKRTGEKVFLECVQDMDHENMFWYRQDPGLGLRLIYFSYDVKMKEKGDIPEGYSVSREKKERFSLILESASTNQTSMYLCASSLRGEKLFFGSGTQLSVL.

This clone was seen only once. The chain joins TRBV18 to TRBJ1-2; D gene uncertain. Germline V lookup: CDR1 KGHSH, CDR2 LQKENI. Between the trimmed V and J ends, which lost 4 bases and 8 bases, there was a span of 20 bases. The CDR3 length is 15 residues. DNA of the CDR3: TGTGCCAGCTCACAGCCTAACCCGGGTCCCGGCGGCTACACCTTC. This translates into CASSQPNPGPGGYTF. Filled out from reference TRBV18 and TRBJ1-2, the complete variable domain reads NAGVMQNPRHLVRRRGQEARLRCSPMKGHSHVYWYRQLPEEGLKFMVYLQKENIIDESGMPKERFSAEFPKEGPSILRIQQVVRGDSAAYFCASSQPNPGPGGYTFGSGTRLTVV.

Here the CDR3 DNA reads TGTGCCAGCAGTCCGGGACAGTTGGGCTACACCTTC. This encodes CASSPGQLGYTF. The chain is built from TRBV28 and TRBJ1-2, with 7 nucleotides matching TRBD1. Germline values: CDR1 MDHEN, CDR2 SYDVKM. The CDR3 runs 12 residues. With 5 bases clipped from V and 8 bases from J, the junction kept 5 bases outside the gene matches.

This rearrangement joins TRBV27 to TRBJ2-5; 7 bases are shared with TRBD1. With V trimmed by 2 bases and J by 5 bases, 5 bases remained unmatched. The CDR3 covers 14 residues. Germline V gene sequence: CDR1 MNHEY, CDR2 SMNVEV (reference sequence). CDR3 DNA sequence: TGTGCCAGCAGTTTACAGGGGGTACGGGAGACCCAGTACTTC. Amino acid sequence: CASSLQGVRETQYF.